This T cell receptor (beta chain) is drawn from a study of shared clonotypes between healthy human individuals. The protocol was immunoSEQ multiplex PCR, while the TCRdb copy is restricted to in-frame clones and leaves out a portion. Of approximately 2.5 million clones listed, 90% to 95% are singletons. Study-level results: Several donors showed sharing of about 4.7% of naive CD4 clonotypes.

Comment on this clone: What it binds is not known. The same CDR3 also results from other DNA sequences found in this sample.

Germline values: CDR1 LNHDA, CDR2 SQIVND (reference sequence). The CDR3 contains 13 residues. V was trimmed by 1 base and J by 3 bases, leaving 6 bases between them. Material for sequencing was naive CD4+ T cells sorted from blood. Subset noted: CD45RA+ positively selected. V is TRBV19 and J is TRBJ2-5, with TRBD2 as a possible D gene (6 bases). The sequence was collected from a man aged 18 to 35 in good health. The DNA of the CDR3 is TGTGCCAGTAGTATAGGCGGGAAAGAGACCCAGTACTTC. Amino acids: CASSIGGKETQYF.